One and the same sample provided the 13 T cell receptor beta chains below, sequenced in a study of OX40 agonist ivuxolimab in advanced cancers. TCRdb keeps only in-frame clones here, not all; method: immunoSEQ multiplex PCR. The table shows 71,000 or so clones, with 85% to 95% occurring only once. The sample in question was CD4+ or CD8+ T cells sorted from blood, obtained in a trial of the OX40 agonist ivuxolimab. These receptors were taken from an adult with an advanced solid tumor such as melanoma, head and neck, liver or kidney cancer.

CDR3 DNA: TGTGCCAGCAGCGTAGGGCTAGTCATGCCCGGGGAGCTGTTTTTT. This translates into CASSVGLVMPGELFF. V and J are TRBV9 and TRBJ2-2; D gene uncertain. Trimming took off 0 bases at V and 6 bases at J, with 12 bases between the two ends. Germline V gene data show CDR1 as SGDLS and CDR2 as YYNGEE. This CDR3 region has 15 residues. Full variable domain (missing parts from reference TRBV9 and TRBJ2-2): DSGVTQTPKHLITATGQRVTLRCSPRSGDLSVYWYQQSLDQGLQFLIQYYNGEERAKGNILERFSAQQFPDLHSELNLSSLELGDSALYFCASSVGLVMPGELFFGEGSRLTVL.

Only a few counts were recorded for this clone. The J gene is TRBJ2-2, the V gene TRBV7-5; TRBD2 was called by the table and not checked on the DNA. TRBV7-5 corresponds to a pseudogene. The CDR3 spans 17 residues. The CDR3 spells CASSLVKGLAVYGELFF. The CDR3 DNA reads as TGTGCCAGCAGCTTAGTAAAGGGACTAGCAGTTTACGGGGAGCTGTTTTTT.

V is TRBV6-6 and J is TRBJ1-5; no definite D call. Trimming pared 2 bases from V and 0 bases from J, leaving 5 bases between. Germline CDR1 MNHNY, CDR2 SVGAGI (reference sequence). This CDR3 contains 14 residues. CDR3 nucleotide sequence: TGTGCCAGCAGTTACCCAAATAGCAATCAGCCCCAGCATTTT. Translated: CASSYPNSNQPQHF.

The V gene is TRBV6-5, the J gene TRBJ2-1; 10 bases match TRBD2. Germline values: CDR1 MNHEY, CDR2 SVGAGI. V lost 5 bases to trimming and J lost 6 bases; unmatched junction nucleotides: 7. The CDR3 has 15 amino acids. CDR3 amino acids: CASSISGRATNEQFF. CDR3 sequence (DNA): TGTGCCAGCAGTATAAGCGGGAGGGCCACCAATGAGCAGTTCTTC.

Written as DNA, the CDR3 is TGTGCCACCAGCAGGGGGGAGGGACAGGGTCACTCTGGAAACACCATATATTTT. It translates to CATSRGEGQGHSGNTIYF. V and J are TRBV15 and TRBJ1-3, with 9 nucleotides matching TRBD1. After removal of 3 bases from V and 0 bases from J, the junction contained 9 bases not matched to a gene. The germline CDR1 and CDR2 sequences are LNHNV and YYDKDF (reference sequence). The CDR3 runs to 18 residues. The full variable domain, its missing parts supplied by reference TRBV15 and TRBJ1-3, is DAMVIQNPRYQVTQFGKPVTLSCSQTLNHNVMYWYQQKSSQAPKLLFHYYDKDFNNEADTPDNFQSRRPNTSFCFLDIRSPGLGDTAMYLCATSRGEGQGHSGNTIYFGEGSWLTVV.

V is TRBV7-8 and J is TRBJ2-1; no clear D gene. The CDR3 runs 11 residues. CDR1 and CDR2 from the germline V gene are SGHVS and FQNEAQ. The V end lost 6 bases, the J end lost 6 bases, and 6 bases lay between the germline ends. The DNA of the CDR3 is TGTGCCAGCAGGCTTTCCAATGAGCAGTTCTTC. Residues: CASRLSNEQFF.

The chain couples TRBV18 to TRBJ1-1, with D possibly matching TRBD1 (5 bases). The germline V gene encodes CDR1 KGHSH and CDR2 LQKENI. V was pared by 3 bases and J by 0 bases, with 17 bases between. This CDR3 is built from 17 residues. The CDR3 loop reads CASSPDRSDRLNTEAFF. The CDR3 DNA reads as TGTGCCAGCTCACCGGACCGATCCGACAGATTGAACACTGAAGCTTTCTTT.

The chain couples TRBV6-5 to TRBJ1-5; D gene unclear. V was pared by 2 bases and J by 5 bases, with 10 bases between. The germline CDR1 and CDR2 sequences are MNHEY and SVGAGI. The CDR3 totals 14 residues. CDR3 DNA: TGTGCCAGCAGTTACGCAGGATCCCATCAGCCCCAGCATTTT. Encoded protein: CASSYAGSHQPQHF.

The chain links TRBV4-1 to TRBJ1-2; D not certain. V was pared by 4 bases and J by 2 bases, with 11 bases between. The germline V gene has CDR1 MGHRA and CDR2 YSYEKL. CDR3 length: 14 amino acids. The CDR3 DNA reads as TGCGCCAGCAGCCCGAGGGAGGAGAACTATGGCTACACCTTC. As protein: CASSPREENYGYTF.

The chain is built from TRBV11-2 and TRBJ2-1; D unresolved. The germline V gene has CDR1 SGHAT and CDR2 FQNNGV. The V end was cut by 3 bases, the J end by 4 bases, with 4 bases between. This CDR3 region has 12 residues. CDR3 loop: CASSFQYNEQFF. For the CDR3, the DNA is TGTGCCAGCAGCTTCCAGTACAATGAGCAGTTCTTC.

V is TRBV11-2 and J is TRBJ2-7; 9 bases fit TRBD2. The CDR3 loop spans 16 amino acids. Germline V gene sequence: CDR1 SGHAT, CDR2 FQNNGV. The V and J ends lost 4 bases and 2 bases, in that order; junction bases with no gene match: 9. CDR3: CASSSVSGSPPYEQYF. CDR3 DNA sequence: TGTGCCAGCAGCTCGGTTAGCGGGAGTCCCCCCTACGAGCAGTACTTC.

This rearrangement joins TRBV6-6 to TRBJ2-7; D unresolved. The CDR3 runs to 12 residues. V was clipped by 0 bases and J by 7 bases, with 7 bases between them. CDR1 and CDR2 from the germline V gene are MNHNY and SVGAGI (reference sequence). Here the CDR3 DNA reads TGTGCCAGCAGTTACTCGACGGGTGAGCAGTACTTC. Translating gives CASSYSTGEQYF.

The chain couples TRBV7-8 to TRBJ2-2, with D perhaps TRBD1 (6 bases). The germline V gene has CDR1 SGHVS and CDR2 FQNEAQ. CDR3 length equals 14 residues. Trimming cost V 7 bases and J 6 bases, with 15 bases left between them. CDR3 bases: TGTGCCAGCACCCCGGGGCAGGGGTCCGGGGAGCTGTTTTTT. Translating gives CASTPGQGSGELFF.